Listed below are T cell receptor beta chains from one sample, sequenced in a study of OX40 agonist ivuxolimab in advanced cancers. This table comes from immunoSEQ multiplex PCR, and its TCRdb copy is limited to in-frame clones, with some not included. Among 55,000 to 85,000 clones, about 89% were seen once, and the ten largest hold about 0.31%. The input for sequencing was CD4+ or CD8+ T cells sorted from blood, taken in a trial of the OX40 agonist ivuxolimab. The origin of the receptors is an adult with an advanced solid tumor such as melanoma, head and neck, liver or kidney cancer. CDR3s include the opening cysteine and the closing phenylalanine or tryptophan. The D gene is left open where the match is weak. Clone size appears in some rows only: once, few, many, or a class for an expanded clone.

TRBJ1-5 | TRBV19 | . | few | TGTGCCAGTACCAGGGACTCGTCCAATCAGCCCCAGCATTTT | CASTRDSSNQPQHF
TRBJ2-2 | TRBV6-5 | TRBD1 | . | TGTGCCAGCAGACGAGCCGGGACAGGGACCGGGGAGCTGTTTTTT | CASRRAGTGTGELFF
TRBJ1-2 | TRBV6-6 | TRBD1 | . | TGTGCCAGCAACCCCGACAGGGTCTATGGCTACACCTTC | CASNPDRVYGYTF
TRBJ2-1 | TRBV11-3 | TRBD2 | . | TGTGCCAGCAGCCTCGGGGGGACTAGCTCCAATGAGCAGTTCTTC | CASSLGGTSSNEQFF
TRBJ1-3 | TRBV7-9 | . | once | TGTGCCAGCAGCTTCGACAGCTCTGGAAACACCATATATTTT | CASSFDSSGNTIYF
TRBJ2-5 | TRBV5-1 | TRBD2 | . | TGCGCCAGCAGCGCCGGTCGGACTAGCGGGAGACCAGAGACCCAGTACTTC | CASSAGRTSGRPETQYF
TRBJ2-1 | TRBV28 | . | . | TGTGCCAGCAGTGCCCCCGGGGGCCCCTACAATGAGCAGTTCTTC | CASSAPGGPYNEQFF
TRBJ2-7 | TRBV29-1 | TRBD2 | . | TGCAGCGTCGCGACTAGCGGGTCTTCCTACGAGCAGTACTTC | CSVATSGSSYEQYF
TRBJ2-7 | TRBV5-1 | . | . | TGCGCCAGCAGCTTGGCAGGGAGCGGCCTCTCCTACGAGCAGTACTTC | CASSLAGSGLSYEQYF
TRBJ2-1 | TRBV19 | . | . | TGTGCCAGTAGTATAGGGGGACACTCCTACAATGAGCAGTTCTTC | CASSIGGHSYNEQFF
TRBJ2-1 | TRBV11-2 | . | . | TGTGCCAGCAGCCGGAGCACCGGACAGCGCTCGGCACGCAATGAGCAGTTCTTC | CASSRSTGQRSARNEQFF
TRBJ1-2 | TRBV29-1 | . | . | TGCAGCGTTGAAGGGGGCGCGGTGTCCCGCTATGGCTACACCTTC | CSVEGGAVSRYGYTF
TRBJ2-1 | TRBV11-2 | . | once | TGTGCCAGCAGCCGGATCCGGGACTGGAACAATGAGCAGTTCTTC | CASSRIRDWNNEQFF
TRBJ1-6 | TRBV14 | . | . | TGTGCCAGCAGCCAAGTATTCTTCGGGCAGAGCTCCTATAATTCACCCCTCCACTTT | CASSQVFFGQSSYNSPLHF
TRBJ1-2 | TRBV5-1 | . | . | TGCGCCAGCAGCTTGGAGTGGGGAATGTTCGACTATGGCTACACCTTC | CASSLEWGMFDYGYTF
TRBJ2-5 | TRBV10-3 | . | once | TGTGCCATCAGTGTAGGGGGAGGGGGACAAGAGACCCAGTACTTC | CAISVGGGGQETQYF
TRBJ1-5 | TRBV7-6 | TRBD1 | . | TGTGCCAGCAGCCTCCGACAGGGAGGTCAGCCCCAGCATTTT | CASSLRQGGQPQHF
TRBJ1-5 | TRBV4-1 | TRBD1 | . | TGCGCCAGCAGCCAAGTACAGGGGAAGGCGAGTCAGCCCCAGCATTTT | CASSQVQGKASQPQHF
TRBJ2-2 | TRBV5-1 | . | once | TGCGCCAGCAGGTTAGACACCGAGGAGCTGTTTTTT | CASRLDTEELFF
TRBJ2-3 | TRBV6-1 | . | . | TGTGCCAGCAGTGAAGCGCGAAGGACAACGTCGGCAGATACGCAGTATTTT | CASSEARRTTSADTQYF
TRBJ2-2 | TRBV7-8 | TRBD2 | . | TGTGCCAGCAGCTCACCGGGACTAGACAACACCGGGGAGCTGTTTTTT | CASSSPGLDNTGELFF
TRBJ2-1 | TRBV5-1 | . | . | TGCGCCAGCAGCTTGAAACTCAGGAGCTCCTACAATGAGCAGTTCTTC | CASSLKLRSSYNEQFF
TRBJ2-6 | TRBV11-1 | . | . | TGTGCCAGCAGCGCGCGACAGGTCGGGGCCAACGTCCTGACTTTC | CASSARQVGANVLTF
TRBJ1-5 | TRBV5-5 | . | . | TGTGCCAGCAGCTTCGGCCCACAGGGTAGTCAGCCCCAGCATTTT | CASSFGPQGSQPQHF
TRBJ1-4 | TRBV5-1 | TRBD1 | . | TGCGCCAGCAGCTTAGGGACAGGTAGTGAAAAACTGTTTTTT | CASSLGTGSEKLFF
TRBJ2-5 | TRBV5-4 | . | . | TGTGCCAGCAGCTTCCCCATACAGGGTATTGGGGAGACCCAGTACTTC | CASSFPIQGIGETQYF
TRBJ2-3 | TRBV9 | . | once | TGTGCCAGCAGCGTGGGTTTCACAGATACGCAGTATTTT | CASSVGFTDTQYF
TRBJ2-3 | TRBV27 | . | . | TGTGCCAGCAGGAAGGGACCGCTGGGCACAGATACGCAGTATTTT | CASRKGPLGTDTQYF
TRBJ1-1 | TRBV5-5 | . | . | TGTGCCAGCAGCTTGTTAGTGGAAACTGAAGCTTTCTTT | CASSLLVETEAFF
TRBJ1-2 | TRBV14 | . | few | TGTGCCAGCAGCCTCCCAGGCTCGGGTGGCTACACCTTC | CASSLPGSGGYTF
TRBJ2-1 | TRBV4-1 | . | . | TGCGCCAGCAGCCTTCGTTCGGCTACCACGAGCTCCTACAATGAGCAGTTCTTC | CASSLRSATTSSYNEQFF
TRBJ1-1 | TRBV5-1 | . | . | . | CASSSSLLMNTEAFF
TRBJ1-5 | TRBV6-5 | TRBD1 | . | TGTGCCAGCCTCAGGGACAGGAGCGGTTCGCCCCAGCATTTT | CASLRDRSGSPQHF
TRBJ2-5 | TRBV14 | . | . | TGTGCCAGCAGCCAAGGAGCGACCCAGTACTTC | CASSQGATQYF
TRBJ2-1 | TRBV18 | TRBD2 | . | TGTGCCAGCTCGCCGCCGGGACTAGTGTACAATGAGCAGTTCTTC | CASSPPGLVYNEQFF
TRBJ1-1 | TRBV27 | . | . | TGTGCCAGCAGTTCAGGGCTGATGAACACTGAAGCTTTCTTT | CASSSGLMNTEAFF
TRBJ1-4 | TRBV6-5 | . | once | TGTGCCAGCAGTACCAGCGGGGCTAATGAAAAACTGTTTTTT | CASSTSGANEKLFF
TRBJ1-3 | TRBV6-6 | . | . | TGTGCCAGCAGTTTTTGGCCGGATGGAAACACCATATATTTT | CASSFWPDGNTIYF
TRBJ2-3 | TRBV5-1 | TRBD1 | . | TGCGCCAGCAGCTTGGAGGACAGGCCCGCGGATACGCAGTATTTT | CASSLEDRPADTQYF
TRBJ2-3 | TRBV6-1 | TRBD1 | . | TGTGCCAGCAAGTCGGGACAGGGGGCTGCAGATACGCAGTATTTT | CASKSGQGAADTQYF
TRBJ2-5 | TRBV4-2 | TRBD2 | . | TGTGCCAGCAGCCAGGCTAGCGGGAACCAAGAGACCCAGTACTTC | CASSQASGNQETQYF
TRBJ2-1 | TRBV29-1 | TRBD2 | . | TGCAGCGTTGTAGCGGGAGTGAAATACAATGAGCAGTTCTTC | CSVVAGVKYNEQFF
TRBJ2-1 | TRBV7-9 | TRBD2 | . | TGTGCCAGCAGCCCCCGGGGTCTAGCGGGAAGGGAGCAGTTCTTC | CASSPRGLAGREQFF
TRBJ1-1 | TRBV6-5 | . | few | TGTGCCACTCACAGGGTAAACGAAGCTTTCTTT | CATHRVNEAFF
TRBJ2-1 | TRBV12-5 | TRBD2 | . | TGTGCTAGTGGTTTGAAGGGACTAGCGGGAGGCCCTCAAGGCAATGAGCAGTTCTTC | CASGLKGLAGGPQGNEQFF
TRBJ1-2 | TRBV9 | TRBD1 | . | TGTGCCAGCAGCGCCTGGACAGGGGGCTATGGCTACACCTTC | CASSAWTGGYGYTF
TRBJ2-1 | TRBV7-3 | . | . | TGTGCCAGCAGCTTTAGTCCCTTCCCATACGGTGAGCAGTTCTTC | CASSFSPFPYGEQFF
TRBJ2-1 | TRBV5-1 | . | . | TGCGCCAGCAGCTTGGCCGGGAGAAGCTCCTACAATGAGCAGTTCTTC | CASSLAGRSSYNEQFF
TRBJ1-2 | TRBV10-3 | TRBD1 | . | TGTGCCATCACCAGACAGGGGTCTAATGATGGCTACACCTTC | CAITRQGSNDGYTF
TRBJ2-7 | TRBV18 | . | . | TGTGCCAGCTCAAGGGGACTGGACTACGAGCAGTACTTC | CASSRGLDYEQYF
TRBJ2-2 | TRBV5-4 | TRBD2 | . | TGTGCCAGCAGCTTGGATAGCGGGAGGGCGAACACCGGGGAGCTGTTTTTT | CASSLDSGRANTGELFF
TRBJ2-1 | TRBV11-2 | TRBD2 | . | TGTGCCAGCAGCTTAGCTGCGGGAGGATTCTACAATGAGCAGTTCTTC | CASSLAAGGFYNEQFF
TRBJ2-5 | TRBV9 | TRBD2 | . | TGTGCCAGCAGCGTAGGAGGGACTAGCGGGACCCAAGAGACCCAGTACTTC | CASSVGGTSGTQETQYF
TRBJ1-5 | TRBV27 | . | . | TGTGCCAGCCTACCACGATGTCGCCAGGGAGAAAGAAAATTTGGGCAGCCCCAGCATTTT | CASLPRCRQGERKFGQPQHF
TRBJ1-3 | TRBV28 | . | few | TGTGCCAGCAGTACCCAGGACAGAGGCCTCTCTGGAAACACCATATATTTT | CASSTQDRGLSGNTIYF